This T cell receptor (beta chain) was recovered during a study of T cells after yellow fever vaccination. Study overall: Preparation of fractions with low cell numbers was performed using SMART-Seq v4 Ultra Low Input. Points from the study as a whole: The booster saw the reappearance of most primary-vaccination clones (roughly 95% CD4, 80% to 90% CD8). Only a minor proportion of clonotypes was detected across both CD4 and CD8 compartments.

Per the germline V gene, CDR1 is DFQATT and CDR2 is SNEGSKA (reference sequence). This CDR3 contains 12 residues. As to this clonotype: Its matching antigen is unknown.

5'RACE template switching added a universal primer site and UMIs to TCR cDNA. TCRdb re-called the 5' RACE reads through MiXCR, storing one row per CDR3 protein. The sample holds around 600,000 distinct CDR3 sequences, approximately 13% seen once. Sequencing used PBMCs, obtained on the day of the yellow fever booster vaccination. This receptor was taken from a man aged 30 to 39 who received the YFV17D yellow fever vaccine. The rearrangement links TRBV20-1 to TRBJ2-5; D not certain. CDR3 nucleotides: TGCAGGGCGACCGGAAGCCAAGAGACCCAGTACTTC. Translating gives CRATGSQETQYF.